One TCR beta chain is described in this entry. Its antigen is still unknown. The data belong to a study of T cells in Graves' hyperthyroidism and ophthalmopathy. Whole-study findings and limits: A model of 13 V-J features distinguished ophthalmopathy from stable hyperthyroidism.

This CDR3 comprises 14 residues. The germline CDR1 and CDR2 sequences are GTSNPN and SVGIG (reference sequence). Stability of Graves' hyperthyroidism was defined as absent ophthalmopathy progression within 18 months. Those patients with uncontrolled infection, other autoimmune disease, pregnancy or lactation were excluded. This sample holds PBMCs from less than 11 ml fresh peripheral blood. Researchers took RNA transcripts and amplified the TCR beta CDR3 regions from them. The study used the HTBI primer set for a first-round RT-PCR of the TCR CDR3. TCRdb processed the multiplex PCR reads anew with MiXCR; each CDR3 protein has one entry. Among 550,000 to 800,000 distinct CDR3 sequences, 16% were seen once, and the ten largest hold roughly 8%.

The chain uses TRBV30 and TRBJ2-7, with 11 bases aligning to TRBD1. Sequencing used blood. This clonotype originated in a man aged 18 to 35 with Graves' hyperthyroidism. CDR3 in amino acids: CAGLGQGAKDEQYF. As DNA, the CDR3 is TGTGCGGGATTAGGACAGGGGGCAAAGGACGAGCAGTACTTC.